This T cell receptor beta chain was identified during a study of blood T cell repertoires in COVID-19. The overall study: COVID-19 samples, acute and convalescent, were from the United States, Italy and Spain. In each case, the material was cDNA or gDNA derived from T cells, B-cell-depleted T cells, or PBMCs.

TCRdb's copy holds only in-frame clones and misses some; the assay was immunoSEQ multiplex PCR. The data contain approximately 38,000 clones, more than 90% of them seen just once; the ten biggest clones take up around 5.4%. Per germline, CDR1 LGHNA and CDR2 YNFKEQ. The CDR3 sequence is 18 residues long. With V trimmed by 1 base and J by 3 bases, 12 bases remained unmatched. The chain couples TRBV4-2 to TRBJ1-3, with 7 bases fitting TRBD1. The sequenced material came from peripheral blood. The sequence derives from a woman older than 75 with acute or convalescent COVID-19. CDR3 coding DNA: TGTGCCAGCAGCCAAGTGGAGGGTGCAGGGGGATTTGGAAACACCATATATTTT. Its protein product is CASSQVEGAGGFGNTIYF.